The 19 T cell receptor beta chains in this list originate from one sample, sequenced in a study of blood T cell repertoires in COVID-19. Profiling relied on immunoSEQ multiplex PCR, and the TCRdb table lists in-frame clones only, not all of them. The repertoire holds tens of thousands of clones, 87% seen once, with around a fifth in the top ten. Sample: peripheral blood. The receptors were sampled from a woman of 80 years or more with COVID-19, enrolled during active disease.

V is TRBV3-1 (or the pseudogene TRBV3-2) and J is TRBJ1-4; D ambiguous. Looked up from germline, CDR1 is LGHDT and CDR2 is YNNKEL (reference sequence). The ends were cut back, 2 bases at V and 7 bases at J, with 8 bases in the middle. This CDR3 has 13 amino acids. The CDR3 coding sequence is TGTGCCAGCAGCCAACGGGGTGCTGAAAAACTGTTTTTT. Translated: CASSQRGAEKLFF.

V and J are TRBV6-5 and TRBJ1-2, with D possibly being TRBD1 (6 bases). CDR3 length: 14 amino acids. V lost 10 bases and J 0 bases, leaving 15 bases between the germline ends. CDR1 and CDR2 from the germline V gene are MNHEY and SVGAGI. CDR3 bases: TGTGCCACCCTCCCTCCAGGGGCTAACTATGGCTACACCTTC. Its protein is CATLPPGANYGYTF.

The chain joins TRBV5-6 to TRBJ2-7; 10 bases align to TRBD1. Trimming at V came to 2 bases and at J to 2 bases, leaving 4 bases not matched to a gene. The CDR3 covers 15 residues. Germline CDR1 reads SGHDT; CDR2 reads YYEEEE. The CDR3: CASSFRGTGAYEQYF. CDR3 DNA: TGTGCCAGCAGCTTCAGGGGGACAGGGGCCTACGAGCAGTACTTC.

This chain connects TRBV5-8 to TRBJ2-7, with D perhaps matching TRBD2 (6 bases). With 4 bases removed from V and 5 bases from J, the gap between germline ends came to 16 bases. The germline gives CDR1 SGHTS, CDR2 YDEGEE. The CDR3 covers 14 residues. Here the CDR3 reads CASSQGTWWNEQYF. The CDR3 DNA reads TGTGCCAGCAGCCAAGGGACTTGGTGGAACGAGCAGTACTTC.

The V and J genes are TRBV29-1 and TRBJ1-1; D uncertain. This CDR3 spans 13 amino acids. V lost 4 bases to trimming and J lost 1 base, with 10 bases between them. CDR1 and CDR2 from the germline V gene are SQVTM and ANQGSEA. CDR3 nucleotide sequence: TGCAGCGTTGGGCGGCAACCGAACACTGAAGCTTTCTTT. Translated, it gives CSVGRQPNTEAFF.

The CDR3 DNA is TGTGCCAGCAGCGCGCCGAGGACAGGGACCTACGAGCAGTACTTC. It yields the protein CASSAPRTGTYEQYF. The chain recombines TRBV6-2 or TRBV6-3 with TRBJ2-7; TRBD1 aligns across 8 bases. This CDR3 has 15 amino acids. CDR1 is MNHEY, CDR2 SVGEGT, per germline. After removal of 6 bases from V and 2 bases from J, the junction contained 9 bases not matched to a gene.

This clone occurred once. Additional DNA sequences in this sample encode the identical CDR3. J is TRBJ1-1 and V is TRBV2; 7 positions agree with TRBD1. The CDR3 sequence is 13 residues long. V dropped 6 bases and J dropped 1; count of bases not matched to a gene: 2. Germline V gene data show CDR1 as SNHLY and CDR2 as FYNNEI. The chain's CDR3 is CASSRQGNTEAFF. The CDR3, as DNA: TGTGCCAGCAGCAGACAGGGGAACACTGAAGCTTTCTTT.

This clone occurred once. The chain employs TRBV29-1 and TRBJ1-1; 7 bases fit TRBD1. CDR1 is SQVTM, CDR2 ANQGSEA, per germline. This CDR3 is 15 amino acids long. J lost 4 bases, V lost 5 bases, and 13 bases had no gene match. In DNA, the CDR3 is TGCAGCGTTAAAAGGGGGCCCAGCGGGGGCACTGAAGCTTTCTTT. This encodes CSVKRGPSGGTEAFF.

The V call is TRBV12-3 or TRBV12-4, the J call TRBJ2-3; 10 nucleotides align to TRBD2. The length of the CDR3 is 13 residues. The V and J ends lost 6 bases and 6 bases, in that order; junction bases with no gene match: 3. CDR3 nucleotides: TGTGCCAGCAGGCTTAGCGGGGGGGATACGCAGTATTTT. Protein: CASRLSGGDTQYF.

This clone was detected once. V and J are TRBV5-4 and TRBJ1-1; the D gene is possibly TRBD1 (5 bases). Germline CDR1 SGHNT, CDR2 YYREEE (reference sequence). The germline V and J ends were trimmed by 3 bases and 2 bases, with 11 bases remaining between them. This CDR3 spans 14 amino acids. The CDR3 nucleotides are TGTGCCAGCAGCTCCATTCAGGGTAACACTGAAGCTTTCTTT. Translating it yields CASSSIQGNTEAFF.

V usage is TRBV20-1 and J usage is TRBJ1-1; D is uncertain. CDR1 and CDR2 (germline): DFQATT, SNEGSKA (reference sequence). Between the trimmed V and J ends, which lost 5 bases and 6 bases, there was a span of 7 bases. The CDR3 runs 10 residues. The chain's CDR3 is CSAWRAEAFF. The CDR3, as DNA: TGCAGTGCTTGGCGGGCTGAAGCTTTCTTT.

This clone appeared a few times. The rearrangement joins TRBV18 to TRBJ2-1; perhaps TRBD2 as D (7 bases). V was trimmed by 5 bases and J by 8 bases, leaving 16 bases between them. The germline CDR1 and CDR2 sequences are KGHSH and LQKENI. The CDR3 loop spans 14 amino acids. The CDR3 loop reads CASSADRGAYEQFF. CDR3 nucleotide sequence: TGTGCCAGCTCAGCGGATCGGGGGGCCTATGAGCAGTTCTTC.

For this clone: Other DNA sequences in the sample encode the same CDR3. The rearrangement links TRBV5-1 to TRBJ2-1; D not resolved. Germline loops: CDR1 SGHRS, CDR2 YFSETQ. CDR3 length equals 14 residues. V was trimmed by 2 bases and J by 0 bases, leaving 6 bases between them. In DNA form, the CDR3 reads TGCGCCAGCAGCTTAGAGAGCTCCTACAATGAGCAGTTCTTC. It is translated as CASSLESSYNEQFF.

CDR3 nucleotide sequence: TGTGCCAGCAGCGTTGGGGCCTTTGAGGTTGGGGAGACCCAGTACTTC. Amino acids: CASSVGAFEVGETQYF. The chain couples TRBV9 to TRBJ2-5; a possible D gene is TRBD1 (5 bases). Germline V CDR1 and CDR2: SGDLS, YYNGEE. The CDR3 is 16 residues long. Trimming pared 2 bases from V and 5 bases from J, leaving 19 bases between.

The chain has TRBV9 and TRBJ2-1; D gene uncertain. CDR1 SGDLS and CDR2 YYNGEE come from the germline V gene. The CDR3 runs to 15 residues. The V end was cut by 3 bases, the J end by 0 bases, with 10 bases between. This CDR3 reads CASSADWSSYNEQFF. CDR3 bases: TGTGCCAGCAGCGCCGACTGGAGCTCCTACAATGAGCAGTTCTTC.

The CDR3 sequence: CASRPQGVETQYF. The CDR3 DNA sequence: TGTGCCAGTAGACCCCAGGGGGTTGAGACCCAGTACTTC. This chain uses TRBV19 with TRBJ2-5; 7 bases are shared with TRBD1. The CDR3 totals 13 residues. V was clipped by 6 bases and J by 5 bases; unmatched bases: 6. Germline V gene sequence: CDR1 LNHDA, CDR2 SQIVND (reference sequence).

V gene TRBV5-4 combines with J gene TRBJ2-3, with TRBD2 matching over 12 bases. The germline gives CDR1 SGHNT, CDR2 YYREEE (reference sequence). V dropped 3 bases and J dropped 7; count of bases not matched to a gene: 6. The CDR3 is made up of 15 amino acids. The CDR3 DNA follows: TGTGCCAGCAGCTCCGCTAGCGGGGGGGCCTATACGCAGTATTTT. It is translated as CASSSASGGAYTQYF.

The V gene is TRBV5-5, the J gene TRBJ2-1; 8 nucleotides line up with TRBD1. Germline V gene lookup returns CDR1 SGHKS and CDR2 YYEKEE (reference sequence). J gave up 8 bases and V 7 bases, and 8 bases lay outside the gene matches. This CDR3 comprises 13 residues. DNA for the CDR3: TGTGCCAGCCGGATCCAGGGGGCGCATGAGCAGTTCTTC. This codes for CASRIQGAHEQFF. Based on the CDR3 plus reference TRBV5-5 and TRBJ2-1, the full variable domain is DAGVTQSPTHLIKTRGQQVTLRCSPISGHKSVSWYQQVLGQGPQFIFQYYEKEERGRGNFPDRFSARQFPNYSSELNVNALLLGDSALYLCASRIQGAHEQFFGPGTRLTVL.

The V call is TRBV6-6, the J call TRBJ2-3; 8 positions match TRBD2. The CDR3 runs 16 residues. The junction had 9 bases not matched to a gene; V was cut back by 5 bases and J by 2 bases. Germline V gene data show CDR1 as MNHNY and CDR2 as SVGAGI (reference sequence). CDR3 sequence reads: CASSTHGGGLTDTQYF. For the CDR3, the DNA is TGTGCCAGCAGTACCCATGGCGGGGGGCTCACAGATACGCAGTATTTT.